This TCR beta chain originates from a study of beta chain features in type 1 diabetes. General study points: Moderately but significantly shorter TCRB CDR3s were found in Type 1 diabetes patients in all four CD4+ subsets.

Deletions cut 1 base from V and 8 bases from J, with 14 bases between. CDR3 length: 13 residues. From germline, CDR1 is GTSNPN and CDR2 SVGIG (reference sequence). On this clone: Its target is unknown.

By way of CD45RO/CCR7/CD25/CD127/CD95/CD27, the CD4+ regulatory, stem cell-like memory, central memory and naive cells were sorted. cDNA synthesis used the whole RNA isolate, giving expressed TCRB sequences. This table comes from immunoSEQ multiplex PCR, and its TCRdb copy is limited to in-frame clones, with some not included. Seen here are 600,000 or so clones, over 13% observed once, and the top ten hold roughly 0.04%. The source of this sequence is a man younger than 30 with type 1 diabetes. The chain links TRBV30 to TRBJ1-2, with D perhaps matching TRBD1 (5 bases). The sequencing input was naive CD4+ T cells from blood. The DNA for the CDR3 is TGTGCCTGGAGTGAGGCAGGGCCGCGGGGCTACACCTTC. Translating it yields CAWSEAGPRGYTF.